This entry describes one T cell receptor (beta chain). This CDR3 is 12 amino acids long. Germline V gives CDR1 SQVTM, CDR2 ANQGSEA. V shed 6 bases and J 4 bases; nucleotides not matched to a gene: 2. The data are from a study of blood T cell repertoires in COVID-19. Study details: Samples of COVID-19 (acute and convalescent) were obtained from the United States, Italy and Spain. Sources were T cells, B-cell-depleted T cells, or PBMCs; the material itself was cDNA or gDNA.

TCRdb's copy holds only in-frame clones and misses some; the assay was immunoSEQ multiplex PCR. The sample records 70,000 or so clones, 87% being singletons. The gene calls are TRBV29-1 and TRBJ1-5, with TRBD1 matching 8 bases. This receptor was identified in a woman in her fifties or sixties with acute or convalescent COVID-19. Material for sequencing was peripheral blood. The CDR3 sequence is CSVDRGNQPQHF. Here the CDR3 DNA reads TGCAGCGTAGACAGGGGAAATCAGCCCCAGCATTTT. Full variable domain (missing parts from reference TRBV29-1 and TRBJ1-5): SAVISQKPSRDICQRGTSLTIQCQVDSQVTMMFWYRQQPGQSLTLIATANQGSEATYESGFVIDKFPISRPNLTFSTLTVSNMSPEDSSIYLCSVDRGNQPQHFGDGTRLSIL.